The source of this T cell receptor (beta chain) is a study of cytomegalovirus exposure and HLA in healthy donors. Across the study: Early released data had tens of millions of unique TCRs, all coming from HLA-typed donors.

Trimming took off 8 bases at V and 2 bases at J, with 11 bases between the two ends. This CDR3 region has 13 residues. The germline V gene has CDR1 MDHEN and CDR2 SYDVKM. On this clone: The antigen is unknown.

60 Vbeta and 13 Jbeta primers were used in PCR. Data came from immunoSEQ multiplex PCR; TCRdb stores just in-frame clones and leaves some out. The repertoire holds around 130,000 clones, around 77% seen once, with 0.94% in the top ten. Study conclusions and caveats: Later on, an analysis tied under 20,000 TCR beta sequences to HLA alleles at 0.05 false discovery rate. In a later analysis, across HLA loci, associated TCR counts were highest for DRB1, lowest for HLA-C. Across donors, sequencing depth was assumed by presence/absence analyses to be roughly uniform.

The sequenced sample consisted of PBMCs. The TCR was taken from a woman aged 55-75 years in good health and CMV-seronegative. The chain combines TRBV28 with TRBJ2-3; maybe TRBD1 (5 bases). The CDR3 nucleotides read TGTGCCAGCGGATCAGGGTACACAGATACGCAGTATTTT. It translates to CASGSGYTDTQYF.